Listed below are T cell receptor beta chains from one sample, sequenced in a study of beta chain features in type 1 diabetes. Profiled with immunoSEQ multiplex PCR; TCRdb holds only in-frame clones, not every one. The sample includes fewer than 350,000 clones, approximately 16% of them seen just once. Sequenced material: naive CD4+ T cells from blood. These receptors all stem from a man younger than 35 with type 1 diabetes. The conserved cysteine and the conserved F or W are not part of the CDR3 here. Each record gives: J gene, V gene, CDR3 protein.

J: TRBJ2-7; V: TRBV19; CDR3: ASSALPDRASYEQY
J: TRBJ2-6; V: TRBV6-5; CDR3: ASTTGSGANVLT
J: TRBJ2-7; V: TRBV5-4; CDR3: ASSWGVYEIHEQY
J: TRBJ2-4; V: TRBV14; CDR3: ASSQGRTHLEY
J: TRBJ2-7; V: TRBV7-9; CDR3: ASSLVRGRVYEQY
J: TRBJ2-3; V: TRBV7-8; CDR3: ASSRGQYTDTQY
J: TRBJ1-4; V: TRBV7-2; CDR3: ASSRHGTGDEKLF
J: TRBJ2-7; V: TRBV5-1; CDR3: ASSLDSPYEQY
J: TRBJ2-7; V: TRBV30; CDR3: AWNSGGRYEQY
J: TRBJ2-1; V: TRBV5-1; CDR3: ASSGMGTIQNEQF
J: TRBJ2-7; V: TRBV5-1; CDR3: ASSLVPGNYEQY
J: TRBJ1-6; V: TRBV7-2; CDR3: ASSVAYRVYNSPLH
J: TRBJ1-1; V: TRBV5-4; CDR3: ASSPGGQGNTEAF
J: TRBJ1-2; V: TRBV30; CDR3: AWTDRGLYGYT
J: TRBJ2-5; V: TRBV30; CDR3: AWSAGGVQETQY
J: TRBJ2-5; V: TRBV9; CDR3: ASSVGASGGKETQY
J: TRBJ2-7; V: TRBV6-1; CDR3: ASSDQGIYEQY
J: TRBJ1-5; V: TRBV18; CDR3: ASSPAYSNQPQH
J: TRBJ2-7; V: TRBV29-1; CDR3: SVEGARGGREQY
J: TRBJ2-1; V: TRBV19; CDR3: ASRYRFIYNEQF
J: TRBJ2-1; V: TRBV11-3; CDR3: ASSLSGGLYNEQF
J: TRBJ2-7; V: TRBV13; CDR3: ASSLEGVVRRGEQY
J: TRBJ1-3; V: TRBV9; CDR3: ARSTGSAGGNTIY
J: TRBJ2-5; V: TRBV30; CDR3: AWNLRNQETQY
J: TRBJ2-7; V: TRBV28; CDR3: ASTSGRDAYEQY
J: TRBJ1-1; V: TRBV5-6; CDR3: ASSKSGMPNTEAF
J: TRBJ1-2; V: TRBV30; CDR3: AWRPPTGGDYGYT
J: TRBJ1-2; V: TRBV5-1; CDR3: ASSFFEGASYGYT
J: TRBJ1-1; V: TRBV7-6; CDR3: ASSSLQGRNTEAF
J: TRBJ2-1; V: TRBV19; CDR3: ASTRTSGNHEQF
J: TRBJ2-5; V: TRBV5-1; CDR3: ASSSTATLQETQY
J: TRBJ2-3; V: TRBV28; CDR3: ASGSGGTKDTQY
J: TRBJ2-2; V: TRBV28; CDR3: ASRYGRDRGTGELF
J: TRBJ1-2; V: TRBV5-1; CDR3: ASSLERSTGGYGYT
J: TRBJ1-1; V: TRBV28; CDR3: ASSPPQGFAEAF
J: TRBJ2-7; V: TRBV6-6; CDR3: ASSYSLRGPYEQY
J: TRBJ2-2; V: TRBV13; CDR3: ASSYDRANTGELF
J: TRBJ2-7; V: TRBV29-1; CDR3: SVLGQGSTYEQY
J: TRBJ2-5; V: TRBV29-1; CDR3: SVGRGLAQETQY
J: TRBJ1-2; V: TRBV6-6; CDR3: ASSYPQGRYT
J: TRBJ2-3; V: TRBV7-2; CDR3: ASSARGRGADTQY
J: TRBJ2-7; V: TRBV28; CDR3: ASSFYGYEQY
J: TRBJ1-2; V: TRBV18; CDR3: ASSPGGTNYGYT
J: TRBJ2-2; V: TRBV4-2; CDR3: ASSGRDRNTGELF
J: TRBJ2-5; V: TRBV11-3; CDR3: ASSSQGVRETQY
J: TRBJ2-7; V: TRBV29-1; CDR3: SVGAPGQGLYEQY
J: TRBJ2-6; V: TRBV2; CDR3: ASRAGVSGANVLT
J: TRBJ2-7; V: TRBV29-1; CDR3: SVGTPYEQY